A selection of T cell receptor beta chains follows, all from one sample in a study of response to subunit inactivated influenza vaccine. Using its own MiXCR run on the RT-PCR reads, TCRdb lists one record per CDR3 protein. This table holds fewer than 600,000 distinct CDR3 sequences, roughly 7.6% found once. This material consisted of PBMCs from blood, taken around 2 years after vaccination. These receptors were taken from a man in his fifties or sixties who received an inactivated influenza vaccine. CDR3s include the opening cysteine and the closing phenylalanine or tryptophan. The D gene is left open where the match is weak. Expanded clones are given a class, and other clones once, few, many or no size at all.

J: TRBJ1-4
size: NA
V: TRBV6-1
D: TRBD1
DNA: TGTGCCAGCAGAGGACAGGGGACTAATGAAAAACTGTTTTTT
CDR3: CASRGQGTNEKLFF

J: TRBJ1-1
size: NA
V: TRBV10-2
D: NA
DNA: TGCGCCAGCGGCCGGACAGCTACGAACACTGAAGCTTTCTTT
CDR3: CASGRTATNTEAFF

J: TRBJ2-7
size: NA
V: TRBV28
D: NA
DNA: TGTGCCAGCAGTTTCTTAAGTGGATCAAGCGAGCAGTACTTC
CDR3: CASSFLSGSSEQYF

J: TRBJ1-1
size: few
V: TRBV28
D: TRBD1
DNA: TGTGCCAGCAGCCTTCCCCAGGGGGCGAAGGCCCTTATGAACACTGAAGCTTTCTTT
CDR3: CASSLPQGAKALMNTEAFF

J: TRBJ2-2
size: few
V: TRBV6-1
D: TRBD1
DNA: TGTGCCAGCAGGGGACAGGGAAGGTTAACCGGGGAGCTGTTTTTT
CDR3: CASRGQGRLTGELFF

J: TRBJ2-5
size: many
V: TRBV7-9
D: TRBD2
DNA: TGTGCCAGCAGCGTAGCCAGCGGGGGGGAGACCCAGTACTTC
CDR3: CASSVASGGETQYF

J: TRBJ2-1
size: NA
V: TRBV12-3/TRBV12-4
D: NA
DNA: TGTGCCAGCAGTCCTCGACTTGGCAATGAGCAGTTCTTC
CDR3: CASSPRLGNEQFF

J: TRBJ1-5
size: NA
V: TRBV20-1
D: TRBD1
DNA: TGCAGTGCTAGAGACAGGGGGTTTTTTGTAAGCAATCAGCCCCAGCATTTT
CDR3: CSARDRGFFVSNQPQHF

J: TRBJ1-1
size: many
V: TRBV20-1
D: NA
DNA: TGCAGTGCTAGAGATTTGAGAGATACCAGGACGGGAACTGAAGCTTTCTTT
CDR3: CSARDLRDTRTGTEAFF

J: TRBJ2-1
size: many
V: TRBV7-8
D: NA
DNA: TGTGCCAGCAAATGGGACTCCTACAATGAGCAGTTCTTC
CDR3: CASKWDSYNEQFF

J: TRBJ1-6
size: few
V: TRBV20-1
D: NA
DNA: TGCAGTGCCAGTCATGTCGCGGCTAATTCACCCCTCCACTTT
CDR3: CSASHVAANSPLHF